Reported below is one TCR beta chain. The antigen remains undetermined. This specimen comes from a study of T cells in narcolepsy. Findings and caveats of the study: HCRT-specific and TRIB2-specific autoreactive clonotypes appeared among same-patient CSF and blood CD4+ clonotypes. Blood of same and different patients, but not healthy controls, reportedly held recurring autoreactive clonotypes. Autoreactive clone sequences were missing from some blood memory CD4+ repertoires.

Libraries were prepared by immunoSEQ multiplex PCR; TCRdb keeps only in-frame clonotypes and omits some of them. The data show fewer than 15,000 clones, with roughly 89% seen just once and about 1.7% held by the top ten. After removal of 4 bases from V and 1 base from J, the junction contained 3 bases not matched to a gene. CDR1 is MDHEN and CDR2 is SYDVKM in the germline V gene. CDR3 size: 14 residues. Input material: CD45RA- memory CD4+ T cells from PBMCs. This sequence joins TRBV28 and TRBJ1-1; TRBD1 matches at 7 bases. The source of this sequence is a human donor with narcolepsy. The chain's CDR3 is CASSSQGGNTEAFF. The CDR3 bases are TGTGCCAGCAGTTCCCAGGGGGGGAACACTGAAGCTTTCTTT.